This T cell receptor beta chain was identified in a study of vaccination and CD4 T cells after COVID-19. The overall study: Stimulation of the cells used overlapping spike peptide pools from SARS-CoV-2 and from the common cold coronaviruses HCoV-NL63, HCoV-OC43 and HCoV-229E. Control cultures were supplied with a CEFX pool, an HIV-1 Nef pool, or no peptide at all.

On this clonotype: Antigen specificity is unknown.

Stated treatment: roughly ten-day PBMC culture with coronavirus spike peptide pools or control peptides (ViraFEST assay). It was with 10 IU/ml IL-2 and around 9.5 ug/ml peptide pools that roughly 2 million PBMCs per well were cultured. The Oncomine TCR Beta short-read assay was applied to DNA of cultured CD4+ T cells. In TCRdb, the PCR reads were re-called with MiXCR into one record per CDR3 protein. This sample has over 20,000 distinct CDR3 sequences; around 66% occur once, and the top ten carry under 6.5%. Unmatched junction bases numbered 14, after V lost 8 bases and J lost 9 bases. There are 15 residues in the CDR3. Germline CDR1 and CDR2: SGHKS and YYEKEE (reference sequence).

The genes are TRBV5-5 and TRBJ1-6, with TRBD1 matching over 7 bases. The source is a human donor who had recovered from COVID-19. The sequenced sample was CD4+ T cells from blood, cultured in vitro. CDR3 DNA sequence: TGTGCCAGTAGAACGTTGTCGGCAGGGGGTTCACCCCTCCACTTT. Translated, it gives CASRTLSAGGSPLHF.